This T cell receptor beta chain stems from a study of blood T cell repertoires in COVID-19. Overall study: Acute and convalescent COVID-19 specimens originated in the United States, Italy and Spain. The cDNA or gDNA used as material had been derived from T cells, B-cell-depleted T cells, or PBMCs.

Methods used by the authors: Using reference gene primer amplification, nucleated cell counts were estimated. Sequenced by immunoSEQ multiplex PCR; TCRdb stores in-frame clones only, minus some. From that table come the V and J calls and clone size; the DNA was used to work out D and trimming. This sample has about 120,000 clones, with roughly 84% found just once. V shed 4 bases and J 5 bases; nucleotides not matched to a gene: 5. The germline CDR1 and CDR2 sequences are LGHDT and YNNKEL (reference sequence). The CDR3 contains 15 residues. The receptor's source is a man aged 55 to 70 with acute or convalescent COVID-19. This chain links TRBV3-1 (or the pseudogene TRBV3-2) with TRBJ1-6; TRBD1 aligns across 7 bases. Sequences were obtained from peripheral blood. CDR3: CASSPRQGNNSPLHF. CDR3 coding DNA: TGTGCCAGCAGCCCCCGACAGGGAAATAATTCACCCCTCCACTTT.